This is a list of T cell receptor beta chains from one sample in a study of blood T cell repertoires in COVID-19. Method: immunoSEQ multiplex PCR; TCRdb's copy keeps in-frame clones and lacks some. The table shows 65,000 to 85,000 clones, with over 75% occurring only once. Sequencing used peripheral blood. All receptors derive from a man aged 45 to 65 with acute or convalescent COVID-19. Each CDR3 is given with its conserved first and last residue. D genes are given only for firm matches. Not every row has a clone size; where given, it reads once, few, many or a size class.

j_call	clone_size	v_call	d_call	cdr3_length	cdr3_aa	cdr3_nt
TRBJ1-6	.	TRBV3-1/TRBV3-2	.	15	CASSHRTDYNSPLHF	TGTGCCAGCAGCCACAGGACTGACTATAATTCACCCCTCCACTTT
TRBJ2-2	.	TRBV29-1	TRBD1	15	CSVGVTGVNTGELFF	TGCAGCGTTGGTGTAACAGGGGTGAACACCGGGGAGCTGTTTTTT
TRBJ2-1	.	TRBV5-1	.	13	CASSLGRGNEQFF	TGCGCCAGCAGCTTGGGCCGGGGCAATGAGCAGTTCTTC
TRBJ2-7	.	TRBV9	TRBD2	14	CASSVGLASSEQYF	TGTGCCAGCAGCGTAGGACTAGCGTCATCCGAGCAGTACTTC
TRBJ2-3	.	TRBV27	TRBD1	17	CASSLRTGTGRTDTQYF	TGTGCCAGCAGTTTACGTACTGGGACAGGGCGCACAGATACGCAGTATTTT
TRBJ1-5	.	TRBV10-3	.	13	CAISESGGQPQHF	TGTGCCATCAGTGAGTCGGGAGGTCAGCCCCAGCATTTT
TRBJ2-1	.	TRBV7-9	TRBD2	17	CASSFLAGKSSYNEQFF	TGTGCCAGCAGCTTCCTAGCGGGCAAGAGCTCCTACAATGAGCAGTTCTTC
TRBJ2-1	once	TRBV6-1	TRBD2	19	CASSDPDWASGTSNNEQFF	TGTGCCAGCAGTGACCCCGACTGGGCGAGCGGGACCTCAAACAATGAGCAGTTCTTC
TRBJ1-2	.	TRBV29-1	TRBD1	14	CSVESGTGVMGYTF	TGCAGCGTTGAAAGTGGGACAGGGGTGATGGGCTACACCTTC
TRBJ1-3	.	TRBV6-5	TRBD1	14	CASTPGTGDLVWYF	TGTGCCAGCACCCCCGGGACAGGGGATCTCGTTTGGTATTTT
TRBJ1-1	.	TRBV19	TRBD1	17	CATQDGQGRVRGTEAFF	TGTGCCACCCAAGACGGACAGGGGAGAGTTCGGGGCACTGAAGCTTTCTTT
TRBJ2-1	.	TRBV30	.	16	CAWSLPAIEGYNEQFF	TGTGCCTGGAGTCTCCCTGCGATAGAGGGTTACAATGAGCAGTTCTTC
TRBJ1-2	.	TRBV28	.	16	CASSLPPGSALDGYTF	TGTGCCAGCAGCTTGCCCCCCGGGTCGGCCTTGGATGGCTACACCTTC
TRBJ2-3	.	TRBV5-5	TRBD2	16	CASSLARREWGDTQYF	TGTGCCAGCAGCTTGGCGCGGCGGGAGTGGGGAGATACGCAGTATTTT
TRBJ2-5	.	TRBV11-3	TRBD1	16	CASSSQSTGVQETQYF	TGTGCCAGCAGCTCCCAATCGACAGGGGTCCAAGAGACCCAGTACTTC
TRBJ2-1	.	TRBV19	TRBD2	16	CASSMTSGSFIDEQFF	TGTGCCAGTAGCATGACTAGCGGGAGTTTTATCGATGAGCAGTTCTTC
TRBJ1-4	.	TRBV30	.	20	CAWSRTRTPPGSATNEKLFF	TGTGCCTGGAGTCGCACCCGGACACCTCCTGGATCAGCAACTAATGAAAAACTGTTTTTT
TRBJ1-1	.	TRBV28	TRBD1	15	CASSPPGQGNTEAFF	TGTGCCAGCAGTCCCCCGGGACAGGGCAACACTGAAGCTTTCTTT
TRBJ1-4	.	TRBV11-2	.	14	CASSLEVSPGELFF	TGTGCCAGCAGCTTAGAGGTATCCCCAGGGGAACTGTTTTTT
TRBJ2-4	.	TRBV6-5	TRBD1	16	CASSYSGGGSKNIQYF	TGTGCCAGCAGTTACTCAGGGGGCGGATCCAAAAACATTCAGTACTTC
TRBJ2-5	.	TRBV9	.	14	CASSVGPSQETQYF	TGTGCCAGCAGCGTAGGTCCTAGCCAAGAGACCCAGTACTTC
TRBJ1-1	.	TRBV28	TRBD1	15	CASSLWGQPNTEAFF	TGTGCCAGCAGTTTATGGGGACAGCCGAACACTGAAGCTTTCTTT
TRBJ2-1	.	TRBV6-4	TRBD2	15	CASSDVAGEYNEQFF	TGTGCCAGCAGTGACGTTGCGGGAGAGTACAATGAGCAGTTCTTC
TRBJ1-4	few	TRBV7-2	.	14	CASSLGRKNEKLFF	TGTGCCAGCAGCTTAGGGAGGAAAAATGAAAAACTGTTTTTT
TRBJ1-4	once	TRBV28	TRBD1	13	CASRQGGTEKLFF	TGTGCCAGTAGACAGGGGGGGACTGAAAAACTGTTTTTT
TRBJ1-4	.	TRBV28	.	15	CASSSPGSRNEKLFF	TGTGCCAGCAGTTCTCCGGGGAGTCGGAATGAAAAACTGTTTTTT
TRBJ2-5	.	TRBV7-3	.	13	CASSFTDQETQYF	TGTGCCAGCAGCTTTACAGACCAAGAGACCCAGTACTTC
TRBJ1-6	.	TRBV2	.	14	CASKGDLPYSPLHF	TGTGCCAGCAAGGGGGACCTCCCCTATTCACCCCTCCACTTT
TRBJ1-5	.	TRBV30	TRBD1	16	CAMDSGQGAGNQPQHF	TGTGCCATGGATTCGGGACAGGGGGCCGGTAATCAGCCCCAGCATTTT
TRBJ1-1	.	TRBV27	.	15	CASSPARQDNTEAFF	TGTGCCAGCAGTCCAGCCAGACAGGACAACACTGAAGCTTTCTTT
TRBJ2-4	.	TRBV7-9	TRBD1	17	CASSLGGDRVAKNIQYF	TGTGCCAGCAGCTTAGGAGGGGACAGGGTGGCCAAAAACATTCAGTACTTC
TRBJ2-7	.	TRBV24-1	.	14	CATSSGGPFYEQYF	TGTGCCACCAGTAGTGGCGGGCCCTTCTACGAGCAGTACTTC
TRBJ2-3	.	TRBV28	TRBD2	16	CASSFPGLAGVDTQYF	TGTGCCAGCAGTTTCCCCGGACTAGCGGGAGTAGATACGCAGTATTTT
TRBJ1-1	.	TRBV3-1/TRBV3-2	.	14	CASSQVGRRGEAFF	TGTGCCAGCAGCCAAGTGGGACGGCGGGGTGAAGCTTTCTTT
TRBJ1-1	.	TRBV30	.	15	CAWSPGSGGYTEAFF	TGTGCCTGGAGTCCGGGCTCCGGGGGGTACACTGAAGCTTTCTTT
TRBJ2-7	.	TRBV6-1	TRBD2	16	CASSATGLADSYEQYF	TGTGCCAGCAGTGCAACCGGACTAGCGGACTCCTACGAGCAGTACTTC
TRBJ1-1	.	TRBV7-9	TRBD1	13	CASSRDSNTEAFF	TGTGCCAGCAGCCGGGACAGTAACACTGAAGCTTTCTTT
TRBJ1-4	.	TRBV23-1	TRBD1	20	CASRPSGTGVVVQNNEKLFF	TGCGCCAGCAGACCCTCCGGGACAGGGGTTGTAGTCCAGAATAATGAAAAACTGTTTTTT
TRBJ2-2	.	TRBV2	TRBD2	16	CASSEQGLAGAGELFF	TGTGCCAGCAGTGAGCAGGGACTAGCGGGAGCCGGGGAGCTGTTTTTT
TRBJ2-7	.	TRBV21-1	.	14	CASSRDISAYEQYF	TGTGCCAGCAGCAGGGACATCTCAGCCTACGAGCAGTACTTC
TRBJ2-5	.	TRBV27	.	16	CASSERGKGREETQYF	TGTGCCAGCAGTGAGAGGGGGAAGGGGCGAGAAGAGACCCAGTACTTC